This TCR beta chain was documented in a study of identical twins. General observations from the study: Insertion counts were lower in abundant cord blood beta clonotypes, a trend that memory repertoires did not show.

CDR3 length: 12 amino acids. The ends were cut back, 1 base at V and 7 bases at J, with 5 bases in the middle. Germline CDR1 reads SEHNR; CDR2 reads FQNEAQ (reference sequence). TCRdb re-called the 5' RACE reads through MiXCR, storing one row per CDR3 protein. The sample has 640,000 or so distinct CDR3 sequences; roughly 6.2% are singletons. This clonotype was seen many times. Its antigen is currently unknown. The clonotype was recovered from a man between 18 and 35 years old in good health. Sample: naive T cells sorted from blood. V usage is TRBV7-9 and J usage is TRBJ1-5; no clear D. The CDR3, as DNA: TGTGCCAGCAGCTTAGGCCTACAGCCCCAGCATTTT. This gives the protein CASSLGLQPQHF.